A single sample is the source of the 21 T cell receptor beta chains below, sequenced in a study of blood T cell repertoires in COVID-19. Sequenced by immunoSEQ multiplex PCR; TCRdb stores in-frame clones only, minus some. The sample gives about 11,000 clones, around 87% of which show up once; around 9.1% is in the top ten. Sequenced material: peripheral blood. These receptors all stem from a human donor in a cohort sampled during active COVID-19.

The chain uses TRBV27 and TRBJ2-1, with D maybe TRBD2 (6 bases). The V gene's germline CDR1 is MNHEY and CDR2 SMNVEV (reference sequence). V lost 0 bases, J lost 3 bases, and 9 bases lay in between. This CDR3 contains 15 residues. The CDR3 loop is CASSLSGEDYNEQFF. As DNA, the CDR3 is TGTGCCAGCAGTTTATCAGGGGAGGACTACAATGAGCAGTTCTTC.

The chain employs TRBV6-4 and TRBJ2-6; 11 nucleotides agree with TRBD1. The CDR3 contains 20 residues. With V trimmed by 8 bases and J by 4 bases, 19 bases remained unmatched. Germline-derived CDR1 and CDR2 are MRHNA and SNTAGT. CDR3 nucleotides: TGTGCCAGCGGCCCGGGACCCGGGAGGACAGGGGGCGCGGGGGCCAACGTCCTGACTTTC. It encodes CASGPGPGRTGGAGANVLTF.

The chain links TRBV28 to TRBJ2-7, with D unclear. V dropped 7 bases and J dropped 3 bases, with 7 bases sitting between them. Germline CDR1 MDHEN, CDR2 SYDVKM. The CDR3 has 11 amino acids. This CDR3 is CASTIGYEQYF. CDR3 nucleotide sequence: TGTGCCAGCACCATCGGCTACGAGCAGTACTTC.

This clone appeared a few times. V and J are TRBV5-1 and TRBJ1-1, with D hard to call. In germline, CDR1 is SGHRS, CDR2 YFSETQ. Trimming cost V 0 bases and J 0 bases, with 6 bases left between them. The CDR3 is made up of 14 amino acids. The CDR3 DNA sequence: TGCGCCAGCAGCTTGGGATCAGTGAACACTGAAGCTTTCTTT. It is translated as CASSLGSVNTEAFF.

In this sample, this clone turned up once. The chain combines TRBV27 with TRBJ1-1; TRBD1 agrees at 9 bases. The CDR3 is made up of 15 amino acids. V lost 3 bases and J lost 5; bases outside the gene matches: 7. Germline lookup yields CDR1 MNHEY and CDR2 SMNVEV (reference sequence). The chain's CDR3 is CASSLGTGSYTEAFF. The DNA of the CDR3 is TGTGCCAGCAGTTTGGGGACAGGGTCTTATACTGAAGCTTTCTTT.

The V and J genes are TRBV11-2 and TRBJ2-1; weak D call: TRBD2 (5 bases). The CDR3 is 13 residues long. V lost 4 bases and J lost 10, with 14 bases in between. Germline values: CDR1 SGHAT, CDR2 FQNNGV. Here the CDR3 DNA reads TGTGCCAGCAGCTCCTCTCCGAGGGAAGAGCAGTTCTTC. Translation: CASSSSPREEQFF.

The chain carries TRBV4-1 and TRBJ1-3; D gene unclear. From germline, CDR1 is MGHRA and CDR2 YSYEKL. Between the trimmed V and J ends, which lost 1 base and 3 bases, there was a span of 7 bases. CDR3 length: 14 residues. The CDR3 nucleotides read TGCGCCAGCAGCCAAGGAGGGAATGGAAACACCATATATTTT. It encodes CASSQGGNGNTIYF.

The V and J genes are TRBV21-1 and TRBJ2-5; the D segment call TRBD2 is taken from the table without a DNA check. TRBV21-1 is described as a pseudogene. This CDR3 is 13 amino acids long. The CDR3 DNA is TGTGCCAGCACCAGACTAGCCTCGGAGACCCAGTACTTC. Translating it yields CASTRLASETQYF.

This sequence joins TRBV6-2 or TRBV6-3 and TRBJ1-1, with TRBD1 matching 11 bases. Germline trimming cut 6 bases from V and 11 bases from J; bases unmatched to any gene: 5. CDR3 size: 12 residues. CDR1 and CDR2 from the germline V gene are MNHEY and SVGEGT. CDR3 bases: TGTGCCAGCAGCTTGGACAGGGGGCGTGCTTTCTTT. It yields the protein CASSLDRGRAFF.

CDR3 coding DNA: TGTGCTAGTGGTTTGGGACAGTACCCATCCGCGTATTTT. It specifies CASGLGQYPSAYF. This rearrangement joins TRBV12-5 to TRBJ2-3, with D tentatively TRBD1 (5 bases). Germline lookup yields CDR1 LGHNT and CDR2 FRNRAP. This CDR3 region has 13 residues. V was pared by 1 base and J by 14 bases, with 16 bases between.

The chain employs TRBV7-2 and TRBJ1-2; possible D gene TRBD1, 5 bases. V dropped 1 base and J dropped 8 bases, with 11 bases sitting between them. The CDR3 has 13 amino acids. The germline V gene has CDR1 SGHTA and CDR2 FQGNSA. This chain's CDR3 is CASSLGQGWGYTF. Written as DNA, the CDR3 is TGTGCCAGCAGCTTAGGCCAGGGTTGGGGCTACACCTTC.

The rearrangement links TRBV4-3 to TRBJ2-3; 10 bases are shared with TRBD1. The CDR3 spans 17 residues. CDR1 and CDR2 (germline): LGHNA, YSLEER. Unmatched junction bases numbered 11, after V lost 4 bases and J lost 4 bases. The CDR3 sequence is CASSPGPGQGKSDTQYF. CDR3 coding DNA: TGCGCCAGCAGCCCGGGGCCGGGACAGGGGAAGTCAGATACGCAGTATTTT.

This clone has just one count. The V and J genes are TRBV27 and TRBJ1-2; D uncertain. CDR1 and CDR2 from the germline V gene are MNHEY and SMNVEV (reference sequence). The CDR3 is 14 residues long. V was pared by 1 base and J by 6 bases, with 12 bases between. This CDR3 reads CASSLYYEGDGYTF. CDR3 nucleotide sequence: TGTGCCAGCAGTTTATATTACGAGGGTGATGGCTACACCTTC.

V is TRBV6-2 or TRBV6-3 and J is TRBJ1-2; D is undetermined. Trimming took 4 bases from V and 1 from J, leaving 10 bases between them. This CDR3 is 14 amino acids long. Germline V CDR1 and CDR2: MNHEY, SVGEGT. Here the CDR3 DNA reads TGTGCCAGCAGTTCCCCGGGATTTAACTATGGCTACACCTTC. It is translated as CASSSPGFNYGYTF.

The chain couples TRBV28 to TRBJ2-3; no definite D call. The germline V and J ends were trimmed by 2 bases and 2 bases, with 11 bases remaining between them. Germline CDR1 is MDHEN and CDR2 is SYDVKM. This CDR3 is 15 amino acids long. The CDR3 loop reads CASSLELIPTDTQYF. The CDR3 nucleotides are TGTGCCAGCAGTTTAGAGCTCATACCCACAGATACGCAGTATTTT.

The V and J genes are TRBV6-6 and TRBJ1-1; no reliable D call. V was pared by 2 bases and J by 5 bases, with 9 bases between. The CDR3 runs to 13 residues. CDR1 MNHNY and CDR2 SVGAGI come from the germline V gene (reference sequence). The CDR3 loop reads CASSYREGTEAFF. CDR3 DNA: TGTGCCAGCAGTTACAGGGAGGGAACTGAAGCTTTCTTT.

The chain joins TRBV5-1 to TRBJ1-1; 9 bases are shared with TRBD1. V was pared by 2 bases and J by 7 bases, with 15 bases of the junction left unmatched. This CDR3 spans 17 amino acids. The germline V gene encodes CDR1 SGHRS and CDR2 YFSETQ. As DNA, the CDR3 is TGCGCCAGCAGCTTCCTAGCCACCGGGACAGGGTCCCTTGAAGCTTTCTTT. Residues: CASSFLATGTGSLEAFF.

V and J are TRBV7-2 and TRBJ2-3, with a possible D match to TRBD1 (5 bases). CDR1 is SGHTA, CDR2 FQGNSA, per germline. CDR3 length: 16 residues. Trimming removed 0 bases at V and 1 base at J, with 11 bases between. CDR3 bases: TGTGCCAGCAGCTTAGCGGCAGGGATTCGCACAGATACGCAGTATTTT. It encodes CASSLAAGIRTDTQYF.

The chain carries TRBV7-8 and TRBJ2-5; 8 nucleotides agree with TRBD1. The J segment lost 3 bases and the V segment lost 5 bases, leaving 8 bases of the junction unmatched. Germline V gene sequence: CDR1 SGHVS, CDR2 FQNEAQ. CDR3 length: 15 residues. CDR3 bases: TGTGCCAGCAGCCTACCCCCGACAGGGGAAGAGACCCAGTACTTC. It encodes CASSLPPTGEETQYF.

The chain recombines TRBV11-2 with TRBJ2-1; D is uncertain. Trimming cost V 0 bases and J 2 bases, with 8 bases left between them. The CDR3 length is 15 residues. The germline CDR1 and CDR2 sequences are SGHAT and FQNNGV. CDR3 DNA: TGTGCCAGCAGCTTAGATCCCTCAGCCTACAATGAGCAGTTCTTC. Translated, it gives CASSLDPSAYNEQFF.

The J gene is TRBJ1-2, the V gene TRBV30, with 10 bases identical to TRBD1. Germline CDR1 and CDR2: GTSNPN and SVGIG (reference sequence). Trimming took 3 bases from V and 4 from J; bases not matched to a gene: 5. The CDR3 is 14 residues long. Here the CDR3 reads CAWRRQGASYGYTF. Written as DNA, the CDR3 is TGTGCCTGGAGGCGACAGGGGGCTAGCTATGGCTACACCTTC.